This TCR beta chain derives from a study of blood T cell repertoires in COVID-19 (dated by TCRdb to 2020 to 2021). Broadly, across the study: Samples from collaborators originated in the United States, Italy and Spain and spanned both the acute and convalescent phases of COVID-19. The repertoires were made available in a free public database intended to serve as a resource for research on the immune response to SARS-CoV-2. Where HLA class I and class II types were available, the types were taken from metadata supplied by the sample provider, not from assay-based typing. The dataset comprised deeply sampled blood TCRbeta repertoires from subjects exposed to, actively infected with, or recovered from COVID-19. The material from the prospective study consisted of cDNA or gDNA derived from T cells, B-cell-depleted T cells, or PBMCs. Samples were obtained from the ongoing ImmuneRACE study (first 160 participants) and from about 1,300 subjects provided by 6 global collaborators. A de-identified subject ID, COVID-19 status, age in years and sex were almost always included in the sample metadata.

Participants in the prospective study were enrolled through a virtual design, were aged about 18 to 100 years, and lived in 24 United States geographic areas. In the prospective study, participants were assigned to cohorts based on the clinical history participants reported in a screening survey and a study questionnaire. Exposed participants had been in contact with someone with a PCR-confirmed or clinician-diagnosed COVID-19 case within 2 weeks of study entry. Mobile phlebotomists in the prospective study collected whole blood, serum and a nasopharyngeal or oropharyngeal swab from every participant. Participants in the prospective study had the option to provide additional blood draws and questionnaires over a roughly 2-month period. Prospective study blood samples were shipped either frozen or at room temperature before DNA extraction. The immunoSEQ Assay, a bias-controlled multiplex PCR, was used to amplify TCRbeta CDR3 regions from genomic DNA. Regarding the original processing steps: Within the assay, amplification of reference gene primers was used to estimate how many nucleated cells each sample contained. To quantify the absolute abundance of each unique TCRbeta CDR3 rearrangement, sequence reads were collapsed and filtered. Productive Simpson clonality was computed per sample as the square root of Simpson's diversity index over productive rearrangements. TCRdb mirrors the immuneACCESS table, restricted to in-frame sequences. Some clones are absent from its copies; in checked studies, under half trace to an unresolved V gene, and the reason for the others is unknown. That table gives V, J and clone size, and the DNA gave D and trimming. This sample comprises 140,000 to 150,000 clones, roughly 87% of them detected only once. Approximately 4.3% of the sample belongs to the ten largest clones.

Findings and caveats that apply to the study as a whole: Clinical and demographic metadata were provided uncurated, with the amount varying by source and participant.

Worth noting for this clone: The clone's antigen remains unknown. Nothing much larger sits one base from this clone, and base qualities are not available.

Spanning cysteine to phenylalanine, the CDR3 consists of 18 amino acids. CDR3 DNA only is kept here, 54 bases in frame from base 1. Reading the germline V gene (reference sequence) gives CDR1 LGHDT and CDR2 YNNKEL. V is trimmed back by 4 bases and J by 4 bases, and the junction contains 16 bases that no gene match accounts for. The sequence is built from TRBV3-1 (or the pseudogene TRBV3-2) and TRBJ2-1; TRBD1 agrees with 7 junctional bases. The receptor's source is a woman between 40 and 50 years old who had been exposed to COVID-19. Sequencing was carried out using PBMCs or T cells enriched from blood (not recorded which). The CDR3 has the sequence CASSLTPSRDSSYNEQFF. The DNA reads as follows: TGTGCCAGCAGCCTCACGCCAAGCCGGGACAGCTCTTACAATGAGCAGTTCTTC.